The 32 T cell receptor beta chains listed next were all sequenced from one sample in a study of cytomegalovirus exposure and HLA in healthy donors listed by TCRdb under 2017. Library generation was performed with the immunoSEQ multiplex PCR assay. The multiplex PCR relied on a mix of 60 forward primers for TCR Vbeta segments and 13 reverse primers for TCR Jbeta segments. In TCRdb, the immuneACCESS table is reduced to in-frame sequences with V and J assigned. These tables do not hold every clone; where another copy was compared, an unresolved V gene accounts for under half, and the others remain unexplained. Within this sample are fewer than 300,000 clones, with 80% of them counted one time only. The top ten clonotypes cover 0.3% of the sample. Sequenced material: PBMCs. The receptors derive from a girl under 10 years old in good health and CMV-seronegative.

This clone was found once. This chain links TRBV6-5 with TRBJ2-7; TRBD2 is a possible D gene (6 bases). There are 13 residues in the CDR3. CDR1 is MNHEY, CDR2 SVGAGI, per germline. V was cut by 4 bases and J by 6 bases, with 13 bases left in between. The CDR3 here is CASSSHQEGEQYF. The DNA for the CDR3 is TGTGCCAGCAGTTCCCACCAGGAGGGCGAGCAGTACTTC.

About this clone itself: This CDR3 is also generated by other DNA sequences in the sample. The chain recombines TRBV2 with TRBJ1-6; 7 bases match TRBD1. Germline V lookup: CDR1 SNHLY, CDR2 FYNNEI. This CDR3 comprises 15 residues. V shed 8 bases and J 0 bases; nucleotides not matched to a gene: 4. The CDR3 is CASQQGSSYNSPLHF. The CDR3 bases are TGTGCCAGCCAACAGGGGAGCTCCTATAATTCACCCCTCCACTTT.

The V gene is TRBV5-1, the J gene TRBJ2-7, with D possibly matching TRBD1 (6 bases). Germline CDR1 is SGHRS and CDR2 is YFSETQ. CDR3 length: 15 residues. Trimming left V 6 bases short and J 5 bases short, with 21 bases between. CDR3 nucleotides: TGCGCCAGCACGAGTAGCTTACAGGGTGTACACGAGCAGTACTTC. It codes for CASTSSLQGVHEQYF.

This rearrangement joins TRBV27 to TRBJ2-1; 8 bases are shared with TRBD1. This CDR3 comprises 12 residues. J was trimmed by 6 bases and V by 10 bases; bases with no gene match: 5. The V gene's germline CDR1 is MNHEY and CDR2 SMNVEV (reference sequence). The CDR3 DNA is TGTGCCACCTCGGACAGGGCCAATGAGCAGTTCTTC. It encodes CATSDRANEQFF.

The chain employs TRBV25-1 and TRBJ2-2; possible D gene TRBD2, 5 bases. The V and J ends lost 6 bases and 6 bases respectively, with 23 bases between them. The CDR3 totals 17 residues. The V gene's germline CDR1 is MGHDK and CDR2 SYGVNS. In nucleotides, the CDR3 is TGTGCCAGCAGCTTTGAAGTCCGGGCCGGGGTGGCCGGGGAGCTGTTTTTT. Translated, it gives CASSFEVRAGVAGELFF.

The chain uses TRBV21-1 and TRBJ2-5; the table's TRBD2 call for D was not verified on the DNA. TRBV21-1 has pseudogene status. This CDR3 comprises 14 residues. The CDR3 here is CASSGLGGSETQYF. The CDR3 region has the DNA TGTGCCAGCAGCGGGTTAGGAGGGTCAGAGACCCAGTACTTC.

The rearrangement joins TRBV5-1 to TRBJ2-1; 9 nucleotides agree with TRBD2. This CDR3 has 14 amino acids. The V gene end was trimmed by 0 bases and the J gene end by 6 bases; junction bases not matched to a gene: 1. Germline-derived CDR1 and CDR2 are SGHRS and YFSETQ. CDR3 in amino acids: CASSLGLAVNEQFF. The CDR3 DNA follows: TGCGCCAGCAGCTTGGGACTAGCGGTCAATGAGCAGTTCTTC.

The V call is TRBV5-1, the J call TRBJ2-1, with 9 bases identical to TRBD2. V lost 2 bases to trimming and J lost 1 base; unmatched junction nucleotides: 4. CDR1 is SGHRS, CDR2 YFSETQ, per germline. The CDR3 has 16 residues. The CDR3 nucleotides are TGCGCCAGCAGCTTCTCCGCGGGGGGGTCCTACAATGAGCAGTTCTTC. Translating gives CASSFSAGGSYNEQFF.

The V call is TRBV19, the J call TRBJ2-1, with 11 bases matching TRBD2. This CDR3 is built from 16 residues. J gave up 4 bases and V 4 bases, and 6 bases lay outside the gene matches. The germline gives CDR1 LNHDA, CDR2 SQIVND (reference sequence). The CDR3 DNA follows: TGTGCCAGTAGTAGGGGCCTAGCGGGGGGATACAATGAGCAGTTCTTC. Its translation is CASSRGLAGGYNEQFF.

This sequence joins TRBV7-9 and TRBJ1-2; weak D call: TRBD1 (6 bases). The CDR3 covers 14 residues. V gave up 1 base and J gave up 9 bases, with 15 bases separating them. CDR1 is SEHNR and CDR2 is FQNEAQ in the germline V gene (reference sequence). The CDR3 DNA follows: TGTGCCAGCAGCTTAGGCAGGGGAGCGAGGCGCTACACCTTC. Translation gives CASSLGRGARRYTF.

The chain joins TRBV6-1 to TRBJ2-7; 8 nucleotides align to TRBD1. This CDR3 is 14 amino acids long. V trimming: 6 bases; J trimming: 5 bases; junction bases outside the gene matches: 9. The germline gives CDR1 MNHNS, CDR2 SASEGT. CDR3 in amino acids: CASRGQDKPHEQYF. Here the CDR3 DNA reads TGTGCCAGCAGGGGACAGGACAAACCCCACGAGCAGTACTTC.

The chain employs TRBV29-1 and TRBJ1-4; 8 bases align to TRBD1. In germline, CDR1 is SQVTM, CDR2 ANQGSEA. The CDR3 has 13 amino acids. The trim removed 7 bases at V and 2 bases at J, leaving 3 bases unmatched. Here the CDR3 reads CSARTGTNEKLFF. The CDR3, as DNA: TGCAGCGCCCGGACAGGGACTAATGAAAAACTGTTTTTT.

The chain has TRBV6-5 and TRBJ2-7; possible D gene TRBD2, 5 bases. The V end was cut by 0 bases, the J end by 5 bases, with 14 bases between. The germline V gene has CDR1 MNHEY and CDR2 SVGAGI. The CDR3 totals 15 residues. The CDR3 DNA is TGTGCCAGCAGTTACTCGAATCGGCTGGGAGACGAGCAGTACTTC. Its protein product is CASSYSNRLGDEQYF.

With respect to this clone: A junction boundary mismatches the germline segment, possibly from a read error. The chain has TRBV7-9 and TRBJ1-1; no firm D call. From germline, CDR1 is SEHNR and CDR2 FQNEAQ (reference sequence). The CDR3 has 15 amino acids. CDR3 DNA sequence: TGTTCCAGCAGCTTAGGGCGGCTCCCGAACACTGAAGCTTTCTTT. This translates into CSSSLGRLPNTEAFF.

The rearrangement joins TRBV19 to TRBJ2-1, with TRBD2 matching 11 bases. CDR3 size: 15 residues. J lost 6 bases, V lost 4 bases, and 5 bases had no gene match. Germline V lookup: CDR1 LNHDA, CDR2 SQIVND (reference sequence). The CDR3 nucleotides read TGTGCCAGTAGTAATAGCGGGAGGGCCCTCAATGAGCAGTTCTTC. Protein: CASSNSGRALNEQFF.

This clone was observed a single time. J is TRBJ1-4 and V is TRBV2; D is uncertain. Germline assignment: CDR1 SNHLY and CDR2 FYNNEI. CDR3 length: 15 amino acids. Trimming removed 2 bases from V and 0 bases from J, with 7 bases in between. The CDR3 here is CASSESQATNEKLFF. Written as DNA, the CDR3 is TGTGCCAGCAGTGAAAGTCAGGCAACTAATGAAAAACTGTTTTTT.

The V gene is TRBV10-2, the J gene TRBJ1-1; no clear D. With 2 bases removed from V and 0 bases from J, the gap between germline ends came to 7 bases. The germline gives CDR1 WSHSY, CDR2 SAAADI. The CDR3 loop spans 14 amino acids. The CDR3 sequence is CASSEIPVNTEAFF. The CDR3, as DNA: TGCGCCAGCAGTGAGATCCCGGTGAACACTGAAGCTTTCTTT.

This clone was found a few times. The rearrangement joins TRBV5-1 to TRBJ2-1, with TRBD2 identical over 8 bases. The ends lost 2 bases at V and 8 bases at J; junction bases unmatched: 9. CDR1 is SGHRS, CDR2 YFSETQ, per germline. CDR3 size: 15 residues. CDR3 nucleotides: TGCGCCAGCAGCTTCGGTCTAGCGGGTGTCGATGAGCAGTTCTTC. Translating it yields CASSFGLAGVDEQFF.

This clone was observed a few times. This chain connects TRBV19 to TRBJ2-7, with 9 bases aligning to TRBD1. Germline assignment: CDR1 LNHDA and CDR2 SQIVND (reference sequence). The CDR3 covers 15 residues. Unmatched junction bases numbered 8, after V lost 5 bases and J lost 3 bases. In nucleotides, the CDR3 is TGTGCCAGTAGTTTCACGACAGGGGGAGGCTACGAGCAGTACTTC. This translates into CASSFTTGGGYEQYF. The complete variable domain, with remaining parts taken from reference TRBV19 and TRBJ2-7, reads DGGITQSPKYLFRKEGQNVTLSCEQNLNHDAMYWYRQDPGQGLRLIYYSQIVNDFQKGDIAEGYSVSREKKESFPLTVTSAQKNPTAFYLCASSFTTGGGYEQYFGPGTRLTVT.

The CDR3 loop is CASSLLAGGSYEQYF. The CDR3 DNA sequence: TGTGCCAGCAGCTTACTAGCGGGGGGATCCTACGAGCAGTACTTC. The rearrangement joins TRBV7-3 to TRBJ2-7; 11 bases are a match to TRBD2. The CDR3 covers 15 residues. J was trimmed by 1 base and V by 2 bases; bases with no gene match: 1. The germline V gene encodes CDR1 SGHTA and CDR2 FQGTGA.

The genes are TRBV28 and TRBJ2-2; D remains unclear. Germline loops: CDR1 MDHEN, CDR2 SYDVKM. CDR3 length: 14 amino acids. The germline V and J ends were trimmed by 3 bases and 6 bases, with 11 bases remaining between them. The CDR3 bases are TGTGCCAGCAGTTTCCACCCACTCCCCGGGGAGCTGTTTTTT. This gives the protein CASSFHPLPGELFF.

This chain connects TRBV25-1 to TRBJ2-1; tentative D call: TRBD2 (6 bases). Trimming left V 1 base short and J 8 bases short, with 21 bases between. The CDR3 spans 17 residues. Germline assignment: CDR1 MGHDK and CDR2 SYGVNS. CDR3 sequence: CASSEFWAPGEADEQFF. The DNA for the CDR3 is TGTGCCAGCAGTGAATTCTGGGCCCCGGGGGAAGCGGATGAGCAGTTCTTC.

This clone was seen only once. CDR3 coding DNA: TGTGCCATCAGTGAAGCGAGCCATGAGCAGTTCTTC. This translates into CAISEASHEQFF. This chain joins TRBV10-3 and TRBJ2-1; D is undetermined. Germline CDR1 and CDR2: ENHRY and SYGVKD. There are 12 residues in the CDR3. V was pared by 3 bases and J by 8 bases, with 8 bases between.

The rearrangement uses TRBV27 and TRBJ2-2; TRBD2 matches at 12 bases. The V gene end was trimmed by 7 bases and the J gene end by 4 bases; junction bases not matched to a gene: 4. The CDR3 covers 15 residues. CDR1 is MNHEY and CDR2 is SMNVEV in the germline V gene (reference sequence). For the CDR3, the DNA is TGTGCCAGCACCACTAGCGGGAGGTTCACCGGGGAGCTGTTTTTT. Protein product: CASTTSGRFTGELFF.

The chain uses TRBV11-2 and TRBJ2-7; D is possibly TRBD1 (6 bases). V was clipped by 6 bases and J by 1 base, with 16 bases between them. The germline V gene encodes CDR1 SGHAT and CDR2 FQNNGV. The CDR3 totals 15 residues. The chain's CDR3 is CASSLLGAQSYEQYF. The CDR3 nucleotides are TGTGCCAGCAGTCTTCTGGGGGCCCAGTCCTACGAGCAGTACTTC.

This chain connects TRBV28 to TRBJ2-1; perhaps TRBD2 as D (6 bases). Germline V CDR1 and CDR2: MDHEN, SYDVKM. Trimming took 8 bases from V and 8 from J, leaving 22 bases between them. The CDR3 contains 15 residues. The CDR3: CASLHRGTVNYEQFF. DNA of the CDR3: TGTGCCAGCCTCCACCGGGGGACGGTCAACTATGAGCAGTTCTTC.

The sample holds a few counts of this clone. This chain connects TRBV2 to TRBJ2-1; 8 nucleotides match TRBD2. CDR1 and CDR2 from the germline V gene are SNHLY and FYNNEI. J gave up 1 base and V 2 bases, and 1 base lay outside the gene matches. The CDR3 contains 15 residues. In nucleotides, the CDR3 is TGTGCCAGCAGTGAAATAGCGGGGTCCTACAATGAGCAGTTCTTC. Translation gives CASSEIAGSYNEQFF.

This rearrangement joins TRBV7-8 to TRBJ2-7; 9 bases align to TRBD1. Germline loops: CDR1 SGHVS, CDR2 FQNEAQ. This CDR3 is 14 amino acids long. Trimming took 5 bases from V and 3 from J; bases not matched to a gene: 5. The CDR3 nucleotides read TGTGCCAGCAGCATCGGGACAGGGATCTACGAGCAGTACTTC. Translating gives CASSIGTGIYEQYF.

CDR3 sequence: CASSYRGDSPLHF. The CDR3 nucleotides are TGTGCCAGCAGTTACAGGGGCGATTCACCCCTCCACTTT. The chain couples TRBV6-5 to TRBJ1-6; D may be TRBD1 (5 bases). Trimming removed 2 bases at V and 8 bases at J, with 7 bases between. The germline V gene encodes CDR1 MNHEY and CDR2 SVGAGI. The CDR3 contains 13 residues.

The gene calls are TRBV5-6 and TRBJ2-3; 11 nucleotides agree with TRBD2. Germline-derived CDR1 and CDR2 are SGHDT and YYEEEE. The CDR3 is made up of 16 amino acids. V shed 5 bases, J shed 3 bases, and the junction held 8 bases outside the gene matches. The CDR3 DNA is TGTGCCAGCAGTTTCCCTAGCGGGGGGCGGACAGATACGCAGTATTTT. Protein sequence: CASSFPSGGRTDTQYF.

The chain employs TRBV9 and TRBJ2-3; TRBD1 matches at 11 bases. V trimming: 3 bases; J trimming: 2 bases; junction bases outside the gene matches: 8. Germline V gene data show CDR1 as SGDLS and CDR2 as YYNGEE. The CDR3 spans 17 residues. The CDR3 spells CASSGYSDRGPTDTQYF. Here the CDR3 DNA reads TGTGCCAGCAGCGGGTATTCGGACAGGGGGCCCACAGATACGCAGTATTTT.

This clone has only one observation. J is TRBJ1-5 and V is TRBV6-1; possibly TRBD1 for D (6 bases). The germline CDR1 and CDR2 sequences are MNHNS and SASEGT. CDR3 length: 15 amino acids. Trimming shortened V by 3 bases and J by 6 bases, and 15 bases separated the two germline ends. The CDR3 protein is CASSDYRGASQPQHF. In DNA form, the CDR3 reads TGTGCCAGCAGTGACTACCGGGGGGCGAGTCAGCCCCAGCATTTT.